The 2 T cell receptor beta chains presented below share a single source sample, sequenced in a study of OX40 agonist ivuxolimab in advanced cancers. Profiled with immunoSEQ multiplex PCR; TCRdb holds only in-frame clones, not every one. The data show 90,000 to 100,000 clones, with 95% to 97% seen just once and 2% held by the top ten. The material sequenced was CD4+ or CD8+ T cells sorted from blood, taken in a trial of the OX40 agonist ivuxolimab. The receptors shown here come from an adult with an advanced solid tumor such as melanoma, head and neck, liver or kidney cancer.

The chain is built from TRBV7-9 and TRBJ2-2; the D is unclear. Between the trimmed V and J ends, which lost 1 base and 7 bases, there was a span of 10 bases. This CDR3 is built from 14 residues. Germline V gene lookup returns CDR1 SEHNR and CDR2 FQNEAQ (reference sequence). The CDR3 spells CASSLVAPGGELFF. As DNA, the CDR3 is TGTGCCAGCAGCTTAGTGGCCCCGGGCGGGGAGCTGTTTTTT.

The genes are TRBV7-8 and TRBJ2-1, with 13 bases aligning to TRBD2. Trimming removed 4 bases from V and 6 bases from J; junction bases left unmatched: 9. This CDR3 contains 17 residues. CDR1 and CDR2 from the germline V gene are SGHVS and FQNEAQ. CDR3 sequence: CASSSRPGLAGPNEQFF. As DNA, the CDR3 is TGTGCCAGCAGCTCCCGGCCGGGACTAGCGGGACCCAATGAGCAGTTCTTC.